This T cell receptor (beta chain) was retrieved from a study of T cells after yellow fever vaccination. Study conclusions and caveats: Abundant clonotypes from the bulk population could get into FACS-sorted repertoires as contaminants. Of the clonotypes, a small share occurred in both CD4 and CD8 compartments. Post-booster samples contained most primary-vaccination clones (about 96% CD4, about 90% CD8).

Making TCR cDNA involved 5'RACE template switching, which added UMIs and a universal primer site. Via MiXCR, TCRdb re-called the 5' RACE reads, giving one row per CDR3 protein. The data hold some 320,000 distinct CDR3 sequences, with 4.1% observed a single time. The V and J ends lost 1 base and 6 bases respectively, with 12 bases between them. The germline gives CDR1 DFQATT, CDR2 SNEGSKA (reference sequence). The CDR3 extends over 13 amino acids. This clonotype was seen repeatedly, ten times or more. Antigen specificity is unknown. The sample here was PBMCs, taken 5 days after the yellow fever booster vaccination. The rearrangement uses TRBV20-1 and TRBJ1-1; D is possibly TRBD1 (6 bases). This receptor was taken from a man aged 18-30 years who received the YFV17D yellow fever vaccine. This chain's CDR3 is CSARAQGIAEAFF. The CDR3 nucleotides are TGCAGTGCTAGAGCCCAGGGGATCGCTGAAGCTTTCTTT.